The clone carrying this T cell receptor (beta chain) appeared a few times. The antigen is unknown. CDR1 is LNHDA, CDR2 SQIVND, per germline (reference sequence). V shed 6 bases and J 2 bases; nucleotides not matched to a gene: 2. The CDR3 loop spans 13 amino acids. This entry belongs to a study of beta chain features in type 1 diabetes. The sequenced template was cDNA made from the entire isolated RNA. This table comes from immunoSEQ multiplex PCR, and its TCRdb copy is limited to in-frame clones, with some not included. The sample has over 500,000 clones, around 15% seen once; the top ten hold about 0.087%. General study findings and limits: Type 1 diabetes patients had VDJ junctions that carried fewer insertions and more deletions.

The sample comprised naive CD4+ T cells from blood. The V call is TRBV19, the J call TRBJ2-3; 7 bases are shared with TRBD1. The receptor comes from a young man in good health. CDR3 sequence (DNA): TGTGCCAGTAGGGGACAGATCACAGATACGCAGTATTTT. Residues: CASRGQITDTQYF.